The clone carrying this T cell receptor beta chain came up a few times. Its antigen is currently unknown. Since it is a stray read in a library aimed at alpha chains, this beta chain has a size that is not meaningful. Unique molecular identifiers, one per molecule, were present on every TCR cDNA molecule. TCRdb processed the 5' RACE reads anew with MiXCR; each CDR3 protein has one entry. The sample includes more than 15,000 distinct CDR3 sequences, more than 5% of them seen just once. The sample belongs to a study of spatial heterogeneity in lung cancer. The overall study: More than 8.5 raw reads, on average, carried each unique TCR and UMI combination. Regarding the study as a whole: How many expanded intratumoral alpha and beta TCRs were present tracked the tumor mutation count, which was a count of nonsynonymous mutations.

Germline V gene sequence: CDR1 MNHEY, CDR2 SVGEGT. With 6 bases clipped from V and 7 bases from J, the junction kept 9 bases outside the gene matches. This CDR3 is 14 amino acids long. The time point is: sample taken at primary tumor resection. Untreated early-stage non-small cell lung cancer patients, over 55 in total, were the donors. The sample consisted of lung tumor tissue, taken at surgery. V and J are TRBV6-2 or TRBV6-3 and TRBJ2-7, with 10 positions matching TRBD1. This TCR was sampled from a male donor with early-stage non-small cell lung cancer. CDR3 amino acids: CASSPGTGAEEQYF. The DNA of the CDR3 is TGTGCCAGCAGCCCCGGGACAGGGGCGGAAGAGCAGTACTTC.